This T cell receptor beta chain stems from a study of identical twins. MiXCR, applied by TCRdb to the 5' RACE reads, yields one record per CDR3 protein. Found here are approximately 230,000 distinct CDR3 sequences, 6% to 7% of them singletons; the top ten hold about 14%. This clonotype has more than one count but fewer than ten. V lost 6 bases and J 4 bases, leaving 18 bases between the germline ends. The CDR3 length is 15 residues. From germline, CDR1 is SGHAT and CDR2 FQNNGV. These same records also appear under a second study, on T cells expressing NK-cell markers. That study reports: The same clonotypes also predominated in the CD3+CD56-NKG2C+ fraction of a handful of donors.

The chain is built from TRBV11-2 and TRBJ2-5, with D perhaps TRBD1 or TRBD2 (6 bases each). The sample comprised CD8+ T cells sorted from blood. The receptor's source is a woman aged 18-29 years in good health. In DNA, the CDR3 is TGTGCCAGCAGTCAATATAGGGGGGCTGGAGAGACCCAGTACTTC. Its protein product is CASSQYRGAGETQYF.